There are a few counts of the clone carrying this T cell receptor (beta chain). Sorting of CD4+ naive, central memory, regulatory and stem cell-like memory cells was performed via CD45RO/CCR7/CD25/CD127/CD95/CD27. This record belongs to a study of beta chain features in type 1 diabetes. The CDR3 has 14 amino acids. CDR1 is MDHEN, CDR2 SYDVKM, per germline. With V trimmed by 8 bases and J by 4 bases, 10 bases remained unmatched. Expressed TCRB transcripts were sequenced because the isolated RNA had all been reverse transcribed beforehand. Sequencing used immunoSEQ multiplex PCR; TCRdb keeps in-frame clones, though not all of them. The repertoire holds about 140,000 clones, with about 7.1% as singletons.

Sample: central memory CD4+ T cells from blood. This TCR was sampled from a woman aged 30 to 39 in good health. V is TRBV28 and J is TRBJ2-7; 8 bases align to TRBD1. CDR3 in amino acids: CASFSGGAQYEQYF. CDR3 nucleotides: TGTGCCAGCTTCTCAGGGGGCGCCCAATACGAGCAGTACTTC. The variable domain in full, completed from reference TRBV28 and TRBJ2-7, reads DVKVTQSSRYLVKRTGEKVFLECVQDMDHENMFWYRQDPGLGLRLIYFSYDVKMKEKGDIPEGYSVSREKKERFSLILESASTNQTSMYLCASFSGGAQYEQYFGPGTRLTVT.